One and the same sample provided the 8 T cell receptor beta chains below, sequenced in a study of T cell responses to AZD1222 COVID-19 vaccine. Profiling relied on immunoSEQ multiplex PCR, and the TCRdb table lists in-frame clones only, not all of them. This sample has 120,000 or so clones, with about 92% found just once. Material: peripheral blood, obtained on day 0 of AZD1222 vaccination. These TCRs come from an adult in good health.

The V gene is TRBV5-8, the J gene TRBJ1-2; TRBD1 aligns across 7 bases. Germline loops: CDR1 SGHTS, CDR2 YDEGEE. Trimming removed 3 bases from V and 8 bases from J; junction bases left unmatched: 10. The CDR3 loop spans 14 amino acids. CDR3: CASSSKGRGRGYTF. The CDR3 bases are TGTGCCAGCAGCTCGAAGGGCAGGGGGAGAGGCTACACCTTC.

The rearrangement joins TRBV6-2 or TRBV6-3 to TRBJ2-7, with TRBD1 identical over 9 bases. The length of the CDR3 is 15 residues. J lost 3 bases, V lost 2 bases, and 5 bases had no gene match. Germline V lookup: CDR1 MNHEY, CDR2 SVGEGT. CDR3 loop: CASSYPGQGFYEQYF. CDR3 sequence (DNA): TGTGCCAGCAGTTACCCGGGACAGGGTTTCTACGAGCAGTACTTC.

This clone was detected only once. Other DNA variants within this sample encode the same CDR3. The V and J genes are TRBV18 and TRBJ2-7; TRBD1 matches at 8 bases. Trimming at V came to 1 base and at J to 2 bases, leaving 4 bases not matched to a gene. The CDR3 has 15 residues. In germline, CDR1 is KGHSH, CDR2 LQKENI. The CDR3 sequence is CASSPLWDRPYEQYF. CDR3 bases: TGTGCCAGCTCACCACTTTGGGACAGGCCCTACGAGCAGTACTTC.

V usage is TRBV11-3 and J usage is TRBJ2-1; D may be TRBD2 (6 bases). V lost 3 bases and J lost 0, with 12 bases in between. The CDR3 spans 16 residues. Germline CDR1 is SGHNT and CDR2 is YENEEA. The CDR3 protein is CASSFHAGSSYNEQFF. The CDR3, as DNA: TGTGCCAGCAGCTTCCATGCCGGGAGCTCCTACAATGAGCAGTTCTTC.

This clone has just a few counts. The CDR3 DNA reads TGCAGCGTTGAACCGCCAGGTTCCTACGAGCAGTACTTC. It translates to CSVEPPGSYEQYF. This chain joins TRBV29-1 and TRBJ2-7; D remains unclear. Trimming removed 2 bases at V and 1 base at J, with 9 bases between. This CDR3 has 13 amino acids. Germline V gives CDR1 SQVTM, CDR2 ANQGSEA.

This clone was observed a handful of times. V gene TRBV12-3 or TRBV12-4 combines with J gene TRBJ1-5; D is undetermined. Trimming took 3 bases from V and 6 from J, leaving 3 bases between them. CDR3 length: 11 amino acids. For the CDR3, the DNA is TGTGCCAGCAGTTTTAGTCAGCCCCAGCATTTT. Translating it yields CASSFSQPQHF.

The gene calls are TRBV6-2 or TRBV6-3 and TRBJ2-1, with D tentatively TRBD2 (5 bases). V lost 2 bases and J 4 bases, leaving 18 bases between the germline ends. Germline V gene data show CDR1 as MNHEY and CDR2 as SVGEGT. This CDR3 contains 17 residues. The CDR3 loop reads CASSYQKSGSIYNEQFF. CDR3 DNA sequence: TGTGCCAGCAGTTACCAAAAATCGGGATCGATTTACAATGAGCAGTTCTTC.

The chain has TRBV2 and TRBJ1-6, with D perhaps TRBD1 (5 bases). The CDR3 consists of 14 residues. V was trimmed by 5 bases and J by 3 bases, leaving 8 bases between them. CDR1 is SNHLY, CDR2 FYNNEI, per germline. The CDR3 reads CASSYDSYNSPLHF. CDR3 DNA: TGTGCCAGCAGTTACGACAGCTATAATTCACCCCTCCACTTT.